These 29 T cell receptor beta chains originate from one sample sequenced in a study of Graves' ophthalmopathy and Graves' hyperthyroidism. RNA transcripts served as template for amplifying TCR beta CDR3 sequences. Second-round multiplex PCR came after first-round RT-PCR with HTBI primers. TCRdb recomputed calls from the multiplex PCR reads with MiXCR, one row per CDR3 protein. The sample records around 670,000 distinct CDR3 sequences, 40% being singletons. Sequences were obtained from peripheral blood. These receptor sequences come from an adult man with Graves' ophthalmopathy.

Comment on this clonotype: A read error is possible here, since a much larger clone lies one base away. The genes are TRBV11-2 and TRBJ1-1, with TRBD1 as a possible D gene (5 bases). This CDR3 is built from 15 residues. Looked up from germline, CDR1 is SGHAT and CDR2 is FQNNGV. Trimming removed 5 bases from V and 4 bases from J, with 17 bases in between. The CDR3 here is CASSQGGVTSTEAFF. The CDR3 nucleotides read TGTGCCAGCAGCCAGGGCGGGGTAACGAGCACTGAAGCTTTCTTT.

The CDR3 DNA reads as TGTGCCAGCAGTGTCATCCAGGGGGGGGATACGCAGTATTTT. Translated: CASSVIQGGDTQYF. The J gene is TRBJ2-3, the V gene TRBV2; either TRBD1 or TRBD2 may fit D (7 bases each). The CDR3 runs to 14 residues. CDR1 SNHLY and CDR2 FYNNEI come from the germline V gene. Trimming pared 4 bases from V and 6 bases from J, leaving 14 bases between.

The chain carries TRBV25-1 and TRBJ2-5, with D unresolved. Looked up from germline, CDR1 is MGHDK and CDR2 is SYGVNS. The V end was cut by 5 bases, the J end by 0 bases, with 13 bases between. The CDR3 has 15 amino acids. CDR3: CASSLIGRNQETQYF. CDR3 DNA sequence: TGTGCCAGCAGTTTAATAGGTCGGAACCAAGAGACCCAGTACTTC.

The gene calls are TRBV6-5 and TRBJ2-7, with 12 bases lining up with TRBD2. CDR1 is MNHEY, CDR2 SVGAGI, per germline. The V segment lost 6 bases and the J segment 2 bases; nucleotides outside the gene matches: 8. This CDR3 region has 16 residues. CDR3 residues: CASSRLAGALTYEQYF. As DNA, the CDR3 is TGTGCCAGCAGCCGACTAGCGGGGGCTCTAACCTACGAGCAGTACTTC.

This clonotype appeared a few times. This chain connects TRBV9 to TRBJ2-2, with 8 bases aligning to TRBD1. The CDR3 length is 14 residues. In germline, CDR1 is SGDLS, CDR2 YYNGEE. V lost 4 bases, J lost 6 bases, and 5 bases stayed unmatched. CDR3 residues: CASSPPQGAGELFF. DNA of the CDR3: TGTGCCAGCAGCCCACCACAGGGGGCCGGGGAGCTGTTTTTT.

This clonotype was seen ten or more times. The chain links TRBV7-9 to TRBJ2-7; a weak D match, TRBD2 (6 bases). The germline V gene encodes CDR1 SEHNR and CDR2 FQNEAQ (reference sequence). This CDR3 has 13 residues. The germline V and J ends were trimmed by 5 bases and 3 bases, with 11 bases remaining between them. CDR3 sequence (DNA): TGTGCCAGCAGCGGGAGGATGGGCTACGAGCAGTACTTC. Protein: CASSGRMGYEQYF.

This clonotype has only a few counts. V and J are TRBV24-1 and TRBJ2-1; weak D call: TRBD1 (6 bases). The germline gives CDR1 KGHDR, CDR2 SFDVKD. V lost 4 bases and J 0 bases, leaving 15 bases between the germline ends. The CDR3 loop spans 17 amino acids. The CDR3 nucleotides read TGTGCCACCAGTGACTCTAGGTCGGACAGCTCCTACAATGAGCAGTTCTTC. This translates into CATSDSRSDSSYNEQFF.

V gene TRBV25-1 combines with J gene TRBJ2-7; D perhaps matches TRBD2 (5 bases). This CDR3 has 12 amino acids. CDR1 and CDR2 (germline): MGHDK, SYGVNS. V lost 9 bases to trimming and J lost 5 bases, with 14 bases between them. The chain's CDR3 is CASSHWENEQYF. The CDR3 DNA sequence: TGTGCCAGTTCCCATTGGGAGAACGAGCAGTACTTC.

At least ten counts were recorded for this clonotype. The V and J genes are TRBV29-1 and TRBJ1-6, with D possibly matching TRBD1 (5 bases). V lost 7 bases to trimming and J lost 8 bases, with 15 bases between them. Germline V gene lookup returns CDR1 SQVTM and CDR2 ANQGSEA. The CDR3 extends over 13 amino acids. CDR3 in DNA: TGCAGCGACCGGGGACCTGGTGATTCACCCCTCCACTTT. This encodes CSDRGPGDSPLHF.

CDR3 coding DNA: TGCAGTGCTAGCAGGGGCACCCAGTACTTC. This gives the protein CSASRGTQYF. The V call is TRBV20-1, the J call TRBJ2-5, with D perhaps matching TRBD1 (6 bases). CDR3 length: 10 amino acids. V was pared by 3 bases and J by 8 bases, with 7 bases between. The germline V gene encodes CDR1 DFQATT and CDR2 SNEGSKA (reference sequence).

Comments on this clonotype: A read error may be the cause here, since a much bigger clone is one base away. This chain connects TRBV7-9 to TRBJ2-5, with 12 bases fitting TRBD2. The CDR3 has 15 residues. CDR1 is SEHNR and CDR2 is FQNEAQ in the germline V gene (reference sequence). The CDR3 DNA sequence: TGTGCCAGCAGCCCCCCCGGAGGACTAGCGGGGACCCGGTACTTC. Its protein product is CASSPPGGLAGTRYF.

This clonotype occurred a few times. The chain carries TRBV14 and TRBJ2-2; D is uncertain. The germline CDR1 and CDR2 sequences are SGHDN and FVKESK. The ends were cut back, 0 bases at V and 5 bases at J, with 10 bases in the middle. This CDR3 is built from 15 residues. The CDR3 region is CASSQELGETGELFF. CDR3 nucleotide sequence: TGTGCCAGCAGCCAAGAGCTTGGGGAAACCGGGGAGCTGTTTTTT.

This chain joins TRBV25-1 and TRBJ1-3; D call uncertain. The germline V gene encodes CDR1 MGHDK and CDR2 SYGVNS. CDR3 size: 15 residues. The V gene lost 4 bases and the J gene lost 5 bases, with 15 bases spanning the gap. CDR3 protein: CASSAPGVARNTIYF. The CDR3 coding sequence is TGTGCCAGCAGTGCCCCCGGGGTGGCCCGAAACACCATATATTTT.

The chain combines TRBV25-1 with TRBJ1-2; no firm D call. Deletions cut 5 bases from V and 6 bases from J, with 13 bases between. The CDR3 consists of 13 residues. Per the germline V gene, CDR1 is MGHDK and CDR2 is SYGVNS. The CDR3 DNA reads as TGTGCCAGCAGTCCCCGAGGGAGGGATGGCTACACCTTC. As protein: CASSPRGRDGYTF.

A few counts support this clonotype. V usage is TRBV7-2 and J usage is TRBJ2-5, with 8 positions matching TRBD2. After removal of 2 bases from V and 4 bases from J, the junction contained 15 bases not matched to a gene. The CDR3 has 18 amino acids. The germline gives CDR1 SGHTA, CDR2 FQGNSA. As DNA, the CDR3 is TGTGCCAGCAGCTTAACGGGGCTTACGGGGGGGCGAGGAGAGACCCAGTACTTC. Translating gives CASSLTGLTGGRGETQYF.

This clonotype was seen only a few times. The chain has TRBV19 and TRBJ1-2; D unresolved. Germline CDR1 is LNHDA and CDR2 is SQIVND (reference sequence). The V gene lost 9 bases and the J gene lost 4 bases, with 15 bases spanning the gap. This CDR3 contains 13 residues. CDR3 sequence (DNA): TGTGCCAGCTCCACCGGGAACCGCTATGGCTACACCTTC. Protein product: CASSTGNRYGYTF.

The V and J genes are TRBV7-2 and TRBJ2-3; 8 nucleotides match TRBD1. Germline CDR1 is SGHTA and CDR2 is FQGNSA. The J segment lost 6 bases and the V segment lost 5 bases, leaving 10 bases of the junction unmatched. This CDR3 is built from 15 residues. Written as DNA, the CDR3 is TGTGCCAGCAGCATGACAGGGGCGTATTCCGATACGCAGTATTTT. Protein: CASSMTGAYSDTQYF.

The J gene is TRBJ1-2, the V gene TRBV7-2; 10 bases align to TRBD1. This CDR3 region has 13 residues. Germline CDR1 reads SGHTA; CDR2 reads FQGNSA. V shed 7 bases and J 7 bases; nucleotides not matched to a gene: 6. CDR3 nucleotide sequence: TGTGCCAGCAACACCGGGACAGGGGTTGGCTACACCTTC. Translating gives CASNTGTGVGYTF.

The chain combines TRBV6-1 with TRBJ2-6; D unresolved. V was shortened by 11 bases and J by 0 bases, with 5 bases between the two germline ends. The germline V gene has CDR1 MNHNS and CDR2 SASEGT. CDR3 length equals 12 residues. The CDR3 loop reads CAGGSGANVLTF. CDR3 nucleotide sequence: TGTGCCGGCGGCTCTGGGGCCAACGTCCTGACTTTC.

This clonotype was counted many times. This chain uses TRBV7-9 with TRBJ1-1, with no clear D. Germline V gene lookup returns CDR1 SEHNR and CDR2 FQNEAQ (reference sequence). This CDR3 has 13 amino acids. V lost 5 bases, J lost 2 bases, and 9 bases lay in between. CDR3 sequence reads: CASSPTINTEAFF. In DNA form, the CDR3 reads TGTGCCAGCAGCCCTACGATTAACACTGAAGCTTTCTTT.

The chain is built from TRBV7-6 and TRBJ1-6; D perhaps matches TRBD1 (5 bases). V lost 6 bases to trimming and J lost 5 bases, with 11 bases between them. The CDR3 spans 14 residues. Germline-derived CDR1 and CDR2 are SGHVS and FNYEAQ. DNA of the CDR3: TGTGCCAGCAGAGGAAGACAGAATAATTCACCCCTCCACTTT. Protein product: CASRGRQNNSPLHF.

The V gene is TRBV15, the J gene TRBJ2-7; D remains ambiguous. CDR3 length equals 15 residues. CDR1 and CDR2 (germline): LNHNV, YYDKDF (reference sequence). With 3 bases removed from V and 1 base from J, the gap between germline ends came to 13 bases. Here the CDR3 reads CATSSPMQVSYEQYF. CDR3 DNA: TGTGCCACCAGCAGCCCAATGCAAGTTTCCTACGAGCAGTACTTC.

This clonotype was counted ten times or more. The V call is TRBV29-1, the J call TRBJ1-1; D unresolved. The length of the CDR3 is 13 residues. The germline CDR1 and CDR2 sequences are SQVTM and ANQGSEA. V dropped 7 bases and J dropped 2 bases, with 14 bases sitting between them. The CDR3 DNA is TGCAGCGGCCGGGGTGGGAGTAACACTGAAGCTTTCTTT. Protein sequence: CSGRGGSNTEAFF.

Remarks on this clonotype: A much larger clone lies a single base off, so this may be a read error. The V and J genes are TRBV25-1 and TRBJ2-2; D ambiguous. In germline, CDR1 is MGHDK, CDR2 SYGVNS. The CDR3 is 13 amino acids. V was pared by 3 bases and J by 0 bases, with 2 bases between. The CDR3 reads CASSDPNTGELFF. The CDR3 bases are TGTGCCAGCAGTGACCCGAACACCGGGGAGCTGTTTTTT.

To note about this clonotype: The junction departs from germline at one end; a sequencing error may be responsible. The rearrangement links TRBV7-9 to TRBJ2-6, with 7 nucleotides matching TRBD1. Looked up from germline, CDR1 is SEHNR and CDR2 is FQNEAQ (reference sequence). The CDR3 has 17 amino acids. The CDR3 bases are TGCGCCAGCCCGAGGGGACAGAACAAGGGTGGGGCCAACGTCCTGACTTTC. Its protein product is CASPRGQNKGGANVLTF.

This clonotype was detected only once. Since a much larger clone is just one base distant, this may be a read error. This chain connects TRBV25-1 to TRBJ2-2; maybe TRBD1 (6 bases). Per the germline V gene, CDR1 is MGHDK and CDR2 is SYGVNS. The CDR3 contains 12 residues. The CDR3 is CASSYRAGEPFF. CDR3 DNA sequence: TGTGCCAGCAGTTACAGGGCCGGGGAGCCGTTTTTT.

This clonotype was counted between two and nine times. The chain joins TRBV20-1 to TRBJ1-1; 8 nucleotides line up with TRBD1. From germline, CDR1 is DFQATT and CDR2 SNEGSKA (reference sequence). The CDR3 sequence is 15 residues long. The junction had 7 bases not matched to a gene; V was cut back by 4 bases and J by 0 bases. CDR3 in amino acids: CSATRGRNLNTEAFF. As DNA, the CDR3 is TGCAGTGCTACCAGGGGGCGGAACTTGAACACTGAAGCTTTCTTT.

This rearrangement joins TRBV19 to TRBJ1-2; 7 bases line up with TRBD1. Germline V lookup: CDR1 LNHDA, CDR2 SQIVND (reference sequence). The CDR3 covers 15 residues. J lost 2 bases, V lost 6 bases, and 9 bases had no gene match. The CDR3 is CASRDAGQENYGYTF. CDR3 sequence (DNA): TGTGCCAGTAGAGACGCCGGACAGGAAAACTATGGCTACACCTTC. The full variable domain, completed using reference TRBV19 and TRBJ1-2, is DGGITQSPKYLFRKEGQNVTLSCEQNLNHDAMYWYRQDPGQGLRLIYYSQIVNDFQKGDIAEGYSVSREKKESFPLTVTSAQKNPTAFYLCASRDAGQENYGYTFGSGTRLTVV.

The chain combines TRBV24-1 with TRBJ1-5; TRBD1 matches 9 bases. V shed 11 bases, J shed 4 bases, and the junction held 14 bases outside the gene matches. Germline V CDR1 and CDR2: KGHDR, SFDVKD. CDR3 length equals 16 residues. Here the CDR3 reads CASSLAGTGTNQPQHF. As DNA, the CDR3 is TGTGCCAGCTCACTCGCCGGGACAGGGACGAATCAGCCCCAGCATTTT.